Listed below are T cell receptor beta chains from one sample, sequenced in a study of neurological immune-mediated disorders. Each CDR3 protein gets one entry after TCRdb re-called the 5' RACE reads with MiXCR. The table has tens of thousands of distinct CDR3 sequences, roughly a tenth seen once. Sequencing used PBMCs. The receptors here all came from a man younger than 45 in good health. Each CDR3 is given with its conserved first and last residue. Each record gives: D gene, clone size, J gene, V gene, CDR3 protein, CDR3 DNA. The D gene is left open where the match is weak. Some rows mark clone size as missing; the rest say once, few, many or name a class of expanded clone.

>NA|many|TRBJ2-1|TRBV29-1
CSVDEGYNEQFF
TGCAGCGTTGACGAGGGATACAATGAGCAGTTCTTC
>NA|many|TRBJ1-2|TRBV7-2
CASSLDRYYGYTF
TGTGCCAGCAGCTTAGACCGGTACTATGGCTACACCTTC
>TRBD2|many|TRBJ2-5|TRBV11-2
CASSTSSGTSGSPAVF
TGTGCCAGCAGCACCAGCTCCGGGACTAGCGGGAGCCCGGCCGTCTTC
>TRBD2|many|TRBJ2-1|TRBV5-1
CASTDNQRGGIQEQFF
TGCGCCAGCACCGACAACCAGCGCGGGGGAATACAGGAGCAGTTCTTC
>TRBD2|many|TRBJ2-5|TRBV4-2
CASSQDWTRGPETQYF
TGTGCCAGCAGCCAAGATTGGACTAGAGGGCCAGAGACCCAGTACTTC
>TRBD2|many|TRBJ2-5|TRBV27
CASGALAGGRETQYF
TGTGCCAGCGGTGCGCTGGCGGGAGGGAGGGAGACCCAGTACTTC
>NA|many|TRBJ1-3|TRBV20-1
CSARGPLIGNTIYF
TGCAGTGCTAGAGGTCCGCTGATTGGAAACACCATATATTTT
>NA|many|TRBJ1-5|TRBV6-4
CASSEGAGGQPQHF
TGTGCCAGCAGTGAAGGTGCGGGGGGTCAGCCCCAGCATTTT
>NA|many|TRBJ1-3|TRBV4-1
CASSQGQLSGNTIYF
TGCGCCAGCAGCCAAGGACAGCTCTCTGGAAACACCATATATTTT
>NA|many|TRBJ1-5|TRBV29-1
CSVESGVGQPQHF
TGCAGCGTTGAATCGGGTGTGGGTCAGCCCCAGCATTTT
>NA|many|TRBJ2-3|TRBV28
CASSLQGMGTDTQYF
TGTGCCAGCAGTTTGCAGGGTATGGGCACAGATACGCAGTATTTT
>TRBD2|many|TRBJ2-7|TRBV28
CASSPPSGAYEQYF
TGTGCCAGCAGTCCCCCCAGCGGGGCCTACGAGCAGTACTTC
>NA|NA|TRBJ2-1|TRBV5-1
CASIPTNTYNEQFF
TGCGCCAGCATCCCCACTAACACCTACAATGAGCAGTTCTTC
>TRBD2|NA|TRBJ2-1|TRBV9
CASTQVASGRSNEQFF
TGTGCCAGCACCCAGGTCGCTAGCGGGAGAAGCAATGAGCAGTTCTTC
>NA|few|TRBJ2-5|TRBV7-7
CASSLVGGGSETQYF
TGTGCCAGCAGCTTAGTTGGTGGCGGGTCAGAGACCCAGTACTTC
>TRBD2|many|TRBJ2-1|TRBV20-1
CSGSGRAGEQFF
TGCAGTGGTAGCGGGAGGGCCGGGGAGCAGTTCTTC
>NA|many|TRBJ2-2|TRBV3-1
CASSHRVINTGELFF
TGTGCCAGCAGCCACAGGGTTATTAACACCGGGGAGCTGTTTTTT
>NA|many|TRBJ1-1|TRBV20-1
CSATGTLGNTEAFF
TGCAGTGCTACAGGGACTCTGGGGAACACTGAAGCTTTCTTT
>NA|many|TRBJ1-3|TRBV20-1
CSARTDLAGGNTIYF
TGCAGTGCTAGAACGGACCTCGCCGGGGGAAACACCATATATTTT
>NA|many|TRBJ1-5|TRBV7-2
CASSDRLNQPQHF
TGTGCCAGCAGCGACAGGTTAAATCAGCCCCAGCATTTT
>NA|many|TRBJ1-4|TRBV15
CATSPRLGGGEKLFF
TGTGCCACCAGCCCGCGCCTGGGGGGCGGCGAAAAACTGTTTTTT
>TRBD2|many|TRBJ2-7|TRBV28
CASSLGGREAIEQYF
TGTGCCAGCAGTTTGGGGGGGCGGGAGGCTATCGAGCAGTACTTC
>NA|many|TRBJ2-7|TRBV7-2
CASSPGGLPPYEQYF
TGTGCCAGCAGCCCCGGAGGGTTGCCACCCTACGAGCAGTACTTC
>NA|few|TRBJ1-5|TRBV27
CASSPTPRLGSGNQPQHF
TGTGCCAGCAGTCCCACACCCCGCTTGGGGTCGGGCAATCAGCCCCAGCATTTT
>NA|many|TRBJ2-5|TRBV28
CASSSSGLQETQYF
TGTGCCAGCAGTTCCTCGGGTCTCCAAGAGACCCAGTACTTC
>NA|many|TRBJ1-1|TRBV6-4
CASSDSDASTEAFF
TGTGCCAGCAGTGACTCGGATGCATCCACTGAAGCTTTCTTT
>NA|NA|TRBJ2-6|TRBV27
CASSPRSSGANILTF
TGTGCCAGCAGCCCCCGCAGCTCCGGGGCCAACATCCTGACTTTC
>NA|many|TRBJ2-2|TRBV7-2
CASSLGFVEGELFF
TGTGCCAGCAGCTTAGGTTTCGTAGAGGGGGAGCTGTTTTTT
>TRBD2|few|TRBJ2-4|TRBV18
CASSPQAGDGNIQYF
TGTGCCAGCTCACCCCAGGCGGGGGATGGGAACATTCAGTACTTC
>NA|many|TRBJ2-7|TRBV10-2
CASSGQTYEQYF
TGCGCCAGCAGTGGACAGACCTACGAGCAGTACTTC
>NA|many|TRBJ2-7|TRBV5-1
CASRDFFGPPEAYEQYF
TGCGCCAGCAGGGATTTCTTTGGACCCCCCGAGGCCTACGAGCAGTACTTC
>NA|many|TRBJ2-3|TRBV21-1
CASSKESGQVTDTQYF
TGTGCCAGCAGCAAAGAGTCGGGACAGGTCACAGATACGCAGTATTTT
>NA|NA|TRBJ2-1|TRBV9
CASSLRTDNEQFF
TGTGCCAGCAGCTTACGGACCGACAATGAGCAGTTCTTC
>NA|many|TRBJ2-5|TRBV28
CASSRTDQETQYF
TGTGCCAGCAGTCGGACAGACCAAGAGACCCAGTACTTC
>TRBD1|many|TRBJ1-5|TRBV27
CASSLLGGQGARAAQHF
TGTGCCAGCAGTTTATTGGGGGGACAGGGGGCACGAGCGGCCCAGCATTTT
>TRBD1|NA|TRBJ1-6|TRBV9
CASSVQGASSPLHF
TGTGCCAGCAGCGTACAGGGGGCATCGTCACCCCTCCACTTT
>NA|many|TRBJ1-3|TRBV6-6
CASRSGTSGNTIYF
TGTGCCAGCAGGTCCGGGACCTCTGGAAACACCATATATTTT
>NA|many|TRBJ1-5|TRBV12-3/TRBV12-4
CASSDGDDMPQHF
TGTGCCAGCAGTGACGGGGATGACATGCCCCAGCATTTT
>TRBD2|few|TRBJ2-1|TRBV20-1
CSARTSGINEQFF
TGCAGTGCCCGGACTAGCGGTATTAATGAGCAGTTCTTC